This T cell receptor beta chain appears in the sequencing data of a study of OX40 agonist ivuxolimab in advanced cancers. Study information: Of mixed ages from about 20 to 80 and averaging about 56 years, the group was over 80% male.

The table lists this clone with a count of one. Its target is not known. Sequencing was performed with immunoSEQ multiplex PCR; in TCRdb, only in-frame clones are kept and a portion is missing. The sample carries fewer than 70,000 clones, roughly 87% recorded once. Study-level points and caveats: By week 6 at 0.1 to 3.0 mg/kg, blood CD4+ and CD8+ T cells had expanded clonally.

Germline CDR1 and CDR2: MNHNY and SVGAGI (reference sequence). The CDR3 consists of 15 residues. Trimming took 6 bases from V and 6 from J, leaving 17 bases between them. Sequenced here: CD4+ or CD8+ T cells sorted from blood, sampled in a trial of the OX40 agonist ivuxolimab. This receptor was obtained from an adult with an advanced solid tumor such as melanoma, head and neck, liver or kidney cancer. This chain connects TRBV6-6 to TRBJ2-2; unclear D gene. In DNA form, the CDR3 reads TGTGCCAGCAGAAAAGCACAGCCTCAGTCCGGGGAGCTGTTTTTT. Translation gives CASRKAQPQSGELFF.